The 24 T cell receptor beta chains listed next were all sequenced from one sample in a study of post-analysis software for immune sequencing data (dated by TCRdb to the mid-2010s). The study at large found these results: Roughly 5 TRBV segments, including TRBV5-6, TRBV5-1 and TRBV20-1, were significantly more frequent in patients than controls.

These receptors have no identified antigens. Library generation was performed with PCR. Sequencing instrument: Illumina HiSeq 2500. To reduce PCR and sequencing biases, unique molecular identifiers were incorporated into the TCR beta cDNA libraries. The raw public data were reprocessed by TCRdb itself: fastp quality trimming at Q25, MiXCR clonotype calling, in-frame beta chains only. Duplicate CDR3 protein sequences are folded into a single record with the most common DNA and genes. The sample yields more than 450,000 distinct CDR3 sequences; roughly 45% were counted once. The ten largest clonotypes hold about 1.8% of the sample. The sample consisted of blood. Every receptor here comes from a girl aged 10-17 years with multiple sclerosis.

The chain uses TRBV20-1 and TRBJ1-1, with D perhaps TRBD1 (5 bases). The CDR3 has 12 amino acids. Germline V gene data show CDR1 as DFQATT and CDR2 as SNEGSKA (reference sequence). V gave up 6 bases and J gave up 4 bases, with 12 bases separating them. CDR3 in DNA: TGCAGTGCACACCGGGACCGCACTGAAGCTTTCTTT. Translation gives CSAHRDRTEAFF.

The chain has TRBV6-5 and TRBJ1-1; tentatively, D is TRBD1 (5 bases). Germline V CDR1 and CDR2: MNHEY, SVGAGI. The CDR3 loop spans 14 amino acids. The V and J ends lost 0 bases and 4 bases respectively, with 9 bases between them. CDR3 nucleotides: TGTGCCAGCAGTTACTCGGCCGGGACCACTGAAGCTTTCTTT. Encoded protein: CASSYSAGTTEAFF.

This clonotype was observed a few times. For the CDR3, the DNA is TGTGCCAGCAGCCCGACAAGTCTTGGGACAGGCTATGGCTACACCTTC. Its protein product is CASSPTSLGTGYGYTF. The chain links TRBV7-8 to TRBJ1-2, with 8 bases lining up with TRBD1. Germline V gene data show CDR1 as SGHVS and CDR2 as FQNEAQ. The CDR3 contains 16 residues. V lost 5 bases to trimming and J lost 4 bases; unmatched junction nucleotides: 12.

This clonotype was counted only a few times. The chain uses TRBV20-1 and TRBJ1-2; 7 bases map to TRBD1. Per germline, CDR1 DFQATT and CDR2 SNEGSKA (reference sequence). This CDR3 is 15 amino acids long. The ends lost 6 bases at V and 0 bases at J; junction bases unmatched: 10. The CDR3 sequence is CSAPIPGQPNYGYTF. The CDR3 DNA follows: TGCAGTGCCCCAATACCGGGACAGCCTAACTATGGCTACACCTTC.

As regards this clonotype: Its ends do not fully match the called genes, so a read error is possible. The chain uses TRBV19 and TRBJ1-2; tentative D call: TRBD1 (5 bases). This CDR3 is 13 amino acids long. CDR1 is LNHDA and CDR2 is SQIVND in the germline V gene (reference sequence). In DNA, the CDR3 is TGTGACAGTAGTATGGGCAGGGCCTATGGCTACACCTTC. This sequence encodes CDSSMGRAYGYTF.

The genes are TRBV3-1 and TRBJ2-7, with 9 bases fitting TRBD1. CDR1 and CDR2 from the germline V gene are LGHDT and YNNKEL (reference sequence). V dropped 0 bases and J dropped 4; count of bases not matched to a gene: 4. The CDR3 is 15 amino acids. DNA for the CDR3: TGTGCCAGCAGCCAAGAGGGGACAGGGAGATACGAGCAGTACTTC. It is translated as CASSQEGTGRYEQYF.

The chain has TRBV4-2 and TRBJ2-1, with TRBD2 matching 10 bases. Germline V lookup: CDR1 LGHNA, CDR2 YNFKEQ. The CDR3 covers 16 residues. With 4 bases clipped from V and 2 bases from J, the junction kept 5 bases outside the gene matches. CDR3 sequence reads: CASSRNSGGTYNEQFF. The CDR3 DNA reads TGTGCCAGCAGCCGCAATAGCGGGGGGACCTACAATGAGCAGTTCTTC.

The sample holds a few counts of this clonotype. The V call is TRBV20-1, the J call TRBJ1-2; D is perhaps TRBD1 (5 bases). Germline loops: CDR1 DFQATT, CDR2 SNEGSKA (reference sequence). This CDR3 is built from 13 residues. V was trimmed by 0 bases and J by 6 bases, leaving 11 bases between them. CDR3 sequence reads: CSARDLRVHGYTF. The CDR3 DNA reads TGCAGTGCTAGAGATCTCAGGGTTCATGGCTACACCTTC.

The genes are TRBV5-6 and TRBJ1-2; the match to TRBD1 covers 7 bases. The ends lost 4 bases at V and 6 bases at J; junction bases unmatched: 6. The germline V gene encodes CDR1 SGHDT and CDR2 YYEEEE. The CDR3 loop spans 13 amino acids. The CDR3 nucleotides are TGTGCCAGCAGCCCGGAGGGGGCTGATGGCTACACCTTC. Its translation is CASSPEGADGYTF.

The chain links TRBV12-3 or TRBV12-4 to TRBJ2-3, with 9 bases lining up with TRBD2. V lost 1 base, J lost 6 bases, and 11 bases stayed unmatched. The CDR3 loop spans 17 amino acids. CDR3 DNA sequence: TGTGCCAGCAGTTTAGTCCTTTTAGCGGGAGAGGGGGATACGCAGTATTTT. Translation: CASSLVLLAGEGDTQYF.

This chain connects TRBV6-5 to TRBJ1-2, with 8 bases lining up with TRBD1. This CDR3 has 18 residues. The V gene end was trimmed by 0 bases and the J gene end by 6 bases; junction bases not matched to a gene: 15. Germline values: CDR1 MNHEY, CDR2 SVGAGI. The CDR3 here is CASSYSRISGGAFHGYTF. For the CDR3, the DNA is TGTGCCAGCAGTTACTCGAGGATTTCAGGGGGCGCGTTCCATGGCTACACCTTC.

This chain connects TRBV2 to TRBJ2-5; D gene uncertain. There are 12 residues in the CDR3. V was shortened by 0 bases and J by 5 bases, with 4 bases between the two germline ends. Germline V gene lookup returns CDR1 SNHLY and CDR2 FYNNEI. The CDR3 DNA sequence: TGTGCCAGCAGTGAAGCCACCGAGACCCAGTACTTC. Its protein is CASSEATETQYF.

The CDR3 DNA follows: TGCGCCAGCAGCCCGGGGGCGGCCGTCCTGACTTTC. Translating gives CASSPGAAVLTF. The J gene is TRBJ2-6, the V gene TRBV5-1, with D perhaps being TRBD1 or TRBD2 (6 bases each). Trimming shortened V by 4 bases and J by 12 bases, and 11 bases separated the two germline ends. The CDR3 length is 12 residues. Germline CDR1 is SGHRS and CDR2 is YFSETQ.

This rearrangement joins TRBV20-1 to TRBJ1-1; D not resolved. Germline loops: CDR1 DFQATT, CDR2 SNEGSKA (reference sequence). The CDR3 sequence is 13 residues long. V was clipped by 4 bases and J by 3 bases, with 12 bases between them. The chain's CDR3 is CSAKVPGDTEAFF. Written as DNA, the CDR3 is TGCAGTGCTAAAGTTCCGGGAGACACTGAAGCTTTCTTT.

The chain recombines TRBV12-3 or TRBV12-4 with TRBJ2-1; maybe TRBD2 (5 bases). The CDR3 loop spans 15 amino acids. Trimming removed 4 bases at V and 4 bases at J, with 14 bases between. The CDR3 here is CASSSSPGSYNEQFF. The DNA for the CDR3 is TGTGCCAGCAGTTCTAGCCCCGGGTCTTACAATGAGCAGTTCTTC.

CDR3: CASSVPTGWGTQGYNEQFF. The CDR3 DNA reads TGTGCCAGCAGCGTACCCACCGGGTGGGGCACACAGGGATACAATGAGCAGTTCTTC. J is TRBJ2-1 and V is TRBV9, with a weak D call TRBD1 (6 bases). The length of the CDR3 is 19 residues. The ends were cut back, 1 base at V and 4 bases at J, with 24 bases in the middle. In germline, CDR1 is SGDLS, CDR2 YYNGEE.

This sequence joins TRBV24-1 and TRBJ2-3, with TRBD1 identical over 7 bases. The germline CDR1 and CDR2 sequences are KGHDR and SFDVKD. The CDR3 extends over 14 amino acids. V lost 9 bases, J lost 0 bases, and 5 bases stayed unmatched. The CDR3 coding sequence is TGTGCCACCCGAGGACAGGTCAGCACAGATACGCAGTATTTT. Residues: CATRGQVSTDTQYF.

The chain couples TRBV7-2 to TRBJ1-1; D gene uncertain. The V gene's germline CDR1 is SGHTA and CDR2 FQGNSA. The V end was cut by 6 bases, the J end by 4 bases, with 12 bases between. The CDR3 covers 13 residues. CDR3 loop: CASSWGSGTEAFF. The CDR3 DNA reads TGTGCCAGCAGTTGGGGTTCGGGCACTGAAGCTTTCTTT.

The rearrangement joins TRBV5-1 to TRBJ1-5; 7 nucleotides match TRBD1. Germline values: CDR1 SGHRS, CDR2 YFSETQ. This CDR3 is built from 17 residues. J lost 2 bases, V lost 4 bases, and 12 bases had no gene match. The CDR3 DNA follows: TGCGCCAGCAGCGCCCCGGCGAAGGGGGCCCGCAATCAGCCCCAGCATTTT. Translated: CASSAPAKGARNQPQHF.

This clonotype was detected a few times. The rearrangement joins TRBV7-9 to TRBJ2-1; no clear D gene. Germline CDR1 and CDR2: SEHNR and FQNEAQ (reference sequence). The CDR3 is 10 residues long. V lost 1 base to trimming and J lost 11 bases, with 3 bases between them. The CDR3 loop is CASSLEKQFF. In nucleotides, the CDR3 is TGTGCCAGCAGCTTAGAAAAGCAGTTCTTC.

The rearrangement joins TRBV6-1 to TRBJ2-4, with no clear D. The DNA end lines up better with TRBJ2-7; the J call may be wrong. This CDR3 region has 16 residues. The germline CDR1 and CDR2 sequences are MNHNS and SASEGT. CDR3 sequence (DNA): TGTGCCAGCAGGGGTTGGAACAGAGAAAACCACTACGAGCAGTACTTC. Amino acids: CASRGWNRENHYEQYF.

CDR3 nucleotide sequence: TGTGCCAGCAGTTACTTTGGCGCGGGAGGAAGCACAGATACGCAGTATTTT. This translates into CASSYFGAGGSTDTQYF. The genes are TRBV6-2 or TRBV6-3 and TRBJ2-3; TRBD2 matches 8 bases. Germline V gene sequence: CDR1 MNHEY, CDR2 SVGEGT. This CDR3 has 17 residues. J gave up 0 bases and V 1 base, and 6 bases lay outside the gene matches.

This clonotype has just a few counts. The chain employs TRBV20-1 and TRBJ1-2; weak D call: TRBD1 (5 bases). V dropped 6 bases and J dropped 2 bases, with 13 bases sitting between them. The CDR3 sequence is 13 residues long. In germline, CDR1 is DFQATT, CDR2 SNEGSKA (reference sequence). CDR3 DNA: TGCAGTGCCGCTACCGGGACCAACTATGGCTACACCTTC. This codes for CSAATGTNYGYTF.

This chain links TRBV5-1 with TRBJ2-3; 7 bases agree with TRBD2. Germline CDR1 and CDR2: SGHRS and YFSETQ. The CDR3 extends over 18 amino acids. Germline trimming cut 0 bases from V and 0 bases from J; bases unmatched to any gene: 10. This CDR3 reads CASSLDPGGTLSTDTQYF. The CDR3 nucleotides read TGCGCCAGCAGCTTGGATCCCGGGGGGACCCTAAGCACAGATACGCAGTATTTT.